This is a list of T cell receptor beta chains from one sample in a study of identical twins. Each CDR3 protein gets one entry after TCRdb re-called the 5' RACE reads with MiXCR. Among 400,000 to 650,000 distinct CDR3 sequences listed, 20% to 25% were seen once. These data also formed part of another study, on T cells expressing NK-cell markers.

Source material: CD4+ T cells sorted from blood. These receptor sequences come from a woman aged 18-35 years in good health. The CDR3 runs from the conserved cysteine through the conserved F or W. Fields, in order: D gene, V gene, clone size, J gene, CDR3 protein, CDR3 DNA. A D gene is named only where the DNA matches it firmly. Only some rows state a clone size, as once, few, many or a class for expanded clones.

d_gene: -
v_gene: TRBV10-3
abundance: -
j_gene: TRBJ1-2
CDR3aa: CAISESGEPLYGYTF
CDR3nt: TGTGCCATCAGTGAGTCGGGCGAACCCCTCTATGGCTACACCTTC

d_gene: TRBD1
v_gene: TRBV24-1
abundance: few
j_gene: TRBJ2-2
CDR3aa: CATSDRTGGRTGELFF
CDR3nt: TGTGCCACCAGTGACCGTACAGGGGGCAGAACCGGGGAGCTGTTTTTT

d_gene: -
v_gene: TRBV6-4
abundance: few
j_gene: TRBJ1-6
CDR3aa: CASSDEPYNSPLHF
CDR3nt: TGTGCCAGCAGTGACGAGCCATATAATTCACCCCTCCACTTT

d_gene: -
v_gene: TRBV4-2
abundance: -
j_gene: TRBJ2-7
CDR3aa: CASSQAGRTEQYF
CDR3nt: TGTGCCAGCAGCCAAGCCGGGAGAACCGAGCAGTACTTC

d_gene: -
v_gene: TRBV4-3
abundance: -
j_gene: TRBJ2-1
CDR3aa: CASSQDRVPYNEQFF
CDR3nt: TGCGCCAGCAGCCAAGATCGGGTACCGTACAATGAGCAGTTCTTC

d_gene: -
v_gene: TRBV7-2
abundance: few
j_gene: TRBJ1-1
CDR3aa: CASSLDGVVGSTEAFF
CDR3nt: TGTGCCAGCAGCTTAGACGGGGTAGTGGGTAGCACTGAAGCTTTCTTT

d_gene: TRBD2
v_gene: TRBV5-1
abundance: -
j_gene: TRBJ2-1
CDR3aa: CASSLTPGTSHYNEQFF
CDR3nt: TGCGCCAGTTCACTAACCCCCGGGACTAGCCATTACAATGAGCAGTTCTTC

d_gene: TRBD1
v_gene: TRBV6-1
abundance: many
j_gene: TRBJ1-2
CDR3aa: CASSRDRGDYGYTF
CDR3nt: TGTGCCAGCAGCCGGGACAGGGGTGACTATGGCTACACCTTC

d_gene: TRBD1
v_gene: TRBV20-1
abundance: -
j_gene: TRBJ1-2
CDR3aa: CSVLYRGPQIGYTF
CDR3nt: TGCAGTGTTTTATACAGGGGGCCACAAATTGGCTACACCTTC

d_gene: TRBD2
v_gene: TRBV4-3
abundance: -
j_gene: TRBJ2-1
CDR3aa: CASSPRTSANSYNEQFF
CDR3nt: TGCGCCAGCAGCCCCCGGACTAGCGCCAACTCCTACAATGAGCAGTTCTTC

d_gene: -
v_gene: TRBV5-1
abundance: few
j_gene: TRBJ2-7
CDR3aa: CASSLAQGREQYF
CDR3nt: TGCGCCAGCAGCTTGGCCCAGGGCCGGGAGCAGTACTTC

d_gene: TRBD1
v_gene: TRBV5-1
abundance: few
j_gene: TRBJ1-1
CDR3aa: CASSLGVTGGAMEAFF
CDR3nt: TGCGCCAGCAGCTTGGGGGTGACAGGGGGCGCGATGGAAGCTTTCTTT

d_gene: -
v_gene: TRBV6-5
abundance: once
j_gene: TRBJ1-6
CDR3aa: CASSYSVGNNSPLHF
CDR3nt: TGTGCCAGCAGTTACTCCGTGGGGAACAATTCACCCCTCCACTTT

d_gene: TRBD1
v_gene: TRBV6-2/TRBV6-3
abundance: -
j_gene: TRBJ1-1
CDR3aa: CASSYSRDSMNTEAFF
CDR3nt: TGTGCCAGCAGTTATTCCCGGGACAGTATGAACACTGAAGCTTTCTTT

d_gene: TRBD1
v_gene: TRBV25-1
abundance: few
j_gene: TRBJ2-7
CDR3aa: CASSARRDRGYWSEQYF
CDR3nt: TGTGCCAGCAGTGCGAGAAGGGACAGAGGGTACTGGAGCGAGCAGTACTTC

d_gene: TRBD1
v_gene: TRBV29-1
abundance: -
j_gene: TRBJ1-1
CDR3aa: CSGGTGETEAFF
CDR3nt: TGCAGCGGCGGGACAGGTGAGACTGAAGCTTTCTTT

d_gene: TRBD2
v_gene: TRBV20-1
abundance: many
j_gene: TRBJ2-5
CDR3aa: CSARPIAGNGETQYF
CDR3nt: TGCAGTGCTAGACCCATAGCGGGGAATGGAGAGACCCAGTACTTC

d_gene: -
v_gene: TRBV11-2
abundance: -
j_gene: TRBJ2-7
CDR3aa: CASGREDTYEQYF
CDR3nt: TGTGCCAGCGGACGTGAAGATACCTACGAGCAGTACTTC

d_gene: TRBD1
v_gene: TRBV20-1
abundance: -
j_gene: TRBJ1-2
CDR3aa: CSAEYPGQLYGYTF
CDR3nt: TGCAGTGCAGAGTACCCGGGACAGCTTTATGGCTACACCTTC

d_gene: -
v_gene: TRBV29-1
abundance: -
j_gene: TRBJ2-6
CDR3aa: CSVTASGANVLTF
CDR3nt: TGCAGCGTGACTGCCTCTGGGGCCAACGTCCTGACTTTC

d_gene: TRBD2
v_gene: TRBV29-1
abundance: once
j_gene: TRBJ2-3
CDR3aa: CSVPGLAGIPQGTDTQYF
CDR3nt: TGCAGCGTCCCGGGACTAGCGGGGATACCTCAAGGCACAGATACGCAGTATTTT

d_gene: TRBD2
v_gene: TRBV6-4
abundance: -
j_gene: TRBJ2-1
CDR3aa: CASSSSGGSWNEQFF
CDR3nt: TGTGCCAGCAGCTCCAGCGGGGGGTCCTGGAATGAGCAGTTCTTC

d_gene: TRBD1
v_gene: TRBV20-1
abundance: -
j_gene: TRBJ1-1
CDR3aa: CSASPGTGYTEAFF
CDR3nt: TGCAGTGCTAGCCCCGGGACAGGGTACACTGAAGCTTTCTTT

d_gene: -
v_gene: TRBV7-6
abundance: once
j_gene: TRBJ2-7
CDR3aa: CASSLASPLEQYF
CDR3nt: TGTGCCAGCAGCTTAGCGTCCCCTCTCGAGCAGTACTTC

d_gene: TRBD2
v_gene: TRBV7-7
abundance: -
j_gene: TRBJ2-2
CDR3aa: CASGELAEINTGELFF
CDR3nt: TGTGCCAGCGGCGAGCTAGCGGAGATCAACACCGGGGAGCTGTTTTTT

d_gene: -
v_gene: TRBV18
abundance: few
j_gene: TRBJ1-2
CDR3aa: CASSPLPGQPDYGYTF
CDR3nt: TGTGCCAGCTCACCACTCCCGGGACAACCAGACTATGGCTACACCTTC

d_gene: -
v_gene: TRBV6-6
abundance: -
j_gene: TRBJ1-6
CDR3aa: CASSRGTSPLHF
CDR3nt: TGTGCCAGCTCTAGGGGGACTTCACCCCTCCACTTT

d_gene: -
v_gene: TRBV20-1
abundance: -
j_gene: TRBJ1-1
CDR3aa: CSAEGRGFDTEAFF
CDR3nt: TGCAGTGCTGAGGGTAGGGGTTTTGACACTGAAGCTTTCTTT

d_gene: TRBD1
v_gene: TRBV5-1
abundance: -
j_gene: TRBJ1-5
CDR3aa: CASSLGTGTGVEPQHF
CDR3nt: TGCGCCAGCAGCTTGGGAACCGGGACAGGGGTTGAGCCCCAGCATTTT

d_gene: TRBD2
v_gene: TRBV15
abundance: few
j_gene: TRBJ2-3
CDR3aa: CATSRGGLAGGRTDTQYF
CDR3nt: TGTGCCACCAGCAGAGGCGGGCTAGCGGGAGGGCGCACAGATACGCAGTATTTT

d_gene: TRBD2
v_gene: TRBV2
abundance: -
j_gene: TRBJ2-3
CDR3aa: CASSVERGGEDTQYF
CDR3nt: TGTGCCAGCAGTGTGGAGCGGGGGGGTGAAGATACGCAGTATTTT

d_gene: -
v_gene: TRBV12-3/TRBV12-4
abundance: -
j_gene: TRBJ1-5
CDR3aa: CASSLWGGNRQPQHF
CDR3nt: TGTGCCAGCAGTTTGTGGGGAGGGAATAGGCAGCCCCAGCATTTT

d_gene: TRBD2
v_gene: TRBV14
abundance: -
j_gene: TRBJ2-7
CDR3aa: CASSPLRWTSGRAVRSYEQYF
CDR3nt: TGTGCCAGCAGCCCCCTACGCTGGACTAGCGGGAGGGCCGTTAGGTCCTACGAGCAGTACTTC

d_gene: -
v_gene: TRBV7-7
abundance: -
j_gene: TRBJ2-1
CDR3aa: CASSSHPASSYNEQFF
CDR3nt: TGTGCCAGCAGCTCCCATCCGGCGAGCTCCTACAATGAGCAGTTCTTC

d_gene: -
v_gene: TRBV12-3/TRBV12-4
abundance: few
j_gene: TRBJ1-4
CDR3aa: CASTMGGEKLFF
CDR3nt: TGTGCCAGCACTATGGGGGGTGAAAAACTGTTTTTT

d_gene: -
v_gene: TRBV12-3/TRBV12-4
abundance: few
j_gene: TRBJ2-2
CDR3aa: CASSSPDTGELFF
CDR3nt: TGTGCCAGCAGTTCCCCGGACACCGGGGAGCTGTTTTTT

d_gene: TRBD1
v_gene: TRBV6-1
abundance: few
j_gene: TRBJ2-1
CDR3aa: CASSEASGTGVKNEQFF
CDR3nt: TGTGCCAGCAGTGAAGCGTCCGGGACAGGGGTTAAAAATGAGCAGTTCTTC

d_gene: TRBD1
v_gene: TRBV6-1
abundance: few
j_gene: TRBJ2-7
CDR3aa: CASRDGTGRPEQYF
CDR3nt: TGTGCCAGCAGGGACGGGACAGGGCGTCCCGAGCAGTACTTC

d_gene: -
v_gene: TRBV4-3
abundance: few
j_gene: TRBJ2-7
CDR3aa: CASSQELGAYEQYF
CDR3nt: TGCGCCAGCAGCCAAGAACTGGGGGCATACGAGCAGTACTTC

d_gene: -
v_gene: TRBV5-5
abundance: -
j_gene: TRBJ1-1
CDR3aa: CASRWDWNTEAFF
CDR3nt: TGTGCCAGCAGATGGGACTGGAACACTGAAGCTTTCTTT

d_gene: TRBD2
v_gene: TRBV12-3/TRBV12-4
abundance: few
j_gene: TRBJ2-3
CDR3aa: CASSFARTSLSDTQYF
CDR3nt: TGTGCCAGCAGTTTTGCACGGACTAGTTTGTCAGATACGCAGTATTTT

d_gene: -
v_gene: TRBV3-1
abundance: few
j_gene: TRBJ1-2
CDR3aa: CASSQDSEYGYTF
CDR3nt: TGTGCCAGCAGCCAAGATTCAGAGTATGGCTACACCTTC

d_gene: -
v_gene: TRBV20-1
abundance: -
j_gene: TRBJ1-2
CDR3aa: CSARDFTSVGYGYTF
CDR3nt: TGCAGTGCTAGAGATTTTACATCAGTCGGCTATGGCTACACCTTC

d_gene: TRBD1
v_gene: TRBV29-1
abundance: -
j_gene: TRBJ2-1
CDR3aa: CSVEAGTGDSYNEQFF
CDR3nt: TGCAGCGTGGAAGCCGGGACAGGCGACTCCTACAATGAGCAGTTCTTC

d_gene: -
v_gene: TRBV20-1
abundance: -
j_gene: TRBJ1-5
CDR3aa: CSARDHGGRGNQPQHF
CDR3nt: TGCAGTGCTAGAGATCACGGGGGGCGCGGCAATCAGCCCCAGCATTTT

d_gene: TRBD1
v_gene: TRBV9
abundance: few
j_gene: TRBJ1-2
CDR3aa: CASSQGQGARGYTF
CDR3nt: TGTGCCAGCAGCCAAGGTCAGGGGGCGAGAGGCTACACCTTC

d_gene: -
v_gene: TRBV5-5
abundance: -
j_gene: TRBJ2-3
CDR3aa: CASSFGGPKDTQYF
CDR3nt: TGTGCCAGCAGCTTTGGGGGGCCCAAAGATACGCAGTATTTT

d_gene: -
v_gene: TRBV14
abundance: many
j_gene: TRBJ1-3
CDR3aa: CASSRGSSGNTIYF
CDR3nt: TGTGCCAGCAGCCGAGGGAGCTCTGGAAACACCATATATTTT

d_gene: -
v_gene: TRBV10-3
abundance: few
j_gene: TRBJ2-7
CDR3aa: CAISRQGGYEQYF
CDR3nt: TGTGCCATCTCGAGGCAGGGGGGATACGAGCAGTACTTC

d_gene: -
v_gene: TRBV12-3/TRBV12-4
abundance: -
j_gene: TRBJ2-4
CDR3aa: CASSSQLLAKNIQYF
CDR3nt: TGTGCCAGCAGCTCTCAGCTACTAGCCAAAAACATTCAGTACTTC

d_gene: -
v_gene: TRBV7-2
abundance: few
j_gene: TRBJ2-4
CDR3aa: CASSLASTAKNIQYF
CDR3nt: TGTGCCAGCAGCTTAGCCTCTACGGCCAAAAACATTCAGTACTTC

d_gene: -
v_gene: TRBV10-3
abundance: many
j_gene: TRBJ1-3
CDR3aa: CAISDTAGGRSGNTIYF
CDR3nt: TGTGCCATCAGTGATACCGCGGGTGGCAGATCTGGAAACACCATATATTTT

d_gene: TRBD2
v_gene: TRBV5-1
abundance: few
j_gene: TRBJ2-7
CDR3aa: CASSVGLAGGPQYF
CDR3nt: TGCGCCAGCAGCGTCGGACTAGCGGGAGGGCCTCAGTACTTC